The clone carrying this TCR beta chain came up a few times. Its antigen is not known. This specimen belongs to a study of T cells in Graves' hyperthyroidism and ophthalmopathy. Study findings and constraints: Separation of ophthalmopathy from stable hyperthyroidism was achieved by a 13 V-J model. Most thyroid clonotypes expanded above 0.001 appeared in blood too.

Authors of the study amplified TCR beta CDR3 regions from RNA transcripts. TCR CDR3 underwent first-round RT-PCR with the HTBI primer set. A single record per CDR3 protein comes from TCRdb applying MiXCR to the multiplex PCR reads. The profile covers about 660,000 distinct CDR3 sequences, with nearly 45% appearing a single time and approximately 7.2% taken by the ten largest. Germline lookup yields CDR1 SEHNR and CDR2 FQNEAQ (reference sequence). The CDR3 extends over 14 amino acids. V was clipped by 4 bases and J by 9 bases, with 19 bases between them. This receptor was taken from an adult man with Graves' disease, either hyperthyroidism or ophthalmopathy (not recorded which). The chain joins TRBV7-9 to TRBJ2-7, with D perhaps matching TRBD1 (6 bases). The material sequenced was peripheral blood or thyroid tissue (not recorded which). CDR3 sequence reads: CASSSAGVDVVQYF. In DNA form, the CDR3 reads TGTGCCAGCAGCTCAGCAGGGGTCGACGTAGTGCAGTACTTC.